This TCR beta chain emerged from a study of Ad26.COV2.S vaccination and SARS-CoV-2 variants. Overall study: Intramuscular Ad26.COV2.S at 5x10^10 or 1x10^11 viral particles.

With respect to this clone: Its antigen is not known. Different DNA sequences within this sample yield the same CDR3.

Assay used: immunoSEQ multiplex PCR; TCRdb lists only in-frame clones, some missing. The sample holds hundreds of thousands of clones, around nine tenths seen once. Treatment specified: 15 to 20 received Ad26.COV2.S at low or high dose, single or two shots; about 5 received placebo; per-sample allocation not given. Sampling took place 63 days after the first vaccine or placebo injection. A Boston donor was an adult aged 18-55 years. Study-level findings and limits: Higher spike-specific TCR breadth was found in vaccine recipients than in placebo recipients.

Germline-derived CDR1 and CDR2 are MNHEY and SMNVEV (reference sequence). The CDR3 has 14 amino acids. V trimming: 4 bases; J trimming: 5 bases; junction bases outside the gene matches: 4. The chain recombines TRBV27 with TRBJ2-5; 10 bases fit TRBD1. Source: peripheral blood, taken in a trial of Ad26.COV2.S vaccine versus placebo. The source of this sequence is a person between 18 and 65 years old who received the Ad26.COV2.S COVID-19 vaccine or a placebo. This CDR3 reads CASSSGQGRETQYF. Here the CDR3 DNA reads TGTGCCAGCAGTTCGGGACAGGGGAGGGAGACCCAGTACTTC.